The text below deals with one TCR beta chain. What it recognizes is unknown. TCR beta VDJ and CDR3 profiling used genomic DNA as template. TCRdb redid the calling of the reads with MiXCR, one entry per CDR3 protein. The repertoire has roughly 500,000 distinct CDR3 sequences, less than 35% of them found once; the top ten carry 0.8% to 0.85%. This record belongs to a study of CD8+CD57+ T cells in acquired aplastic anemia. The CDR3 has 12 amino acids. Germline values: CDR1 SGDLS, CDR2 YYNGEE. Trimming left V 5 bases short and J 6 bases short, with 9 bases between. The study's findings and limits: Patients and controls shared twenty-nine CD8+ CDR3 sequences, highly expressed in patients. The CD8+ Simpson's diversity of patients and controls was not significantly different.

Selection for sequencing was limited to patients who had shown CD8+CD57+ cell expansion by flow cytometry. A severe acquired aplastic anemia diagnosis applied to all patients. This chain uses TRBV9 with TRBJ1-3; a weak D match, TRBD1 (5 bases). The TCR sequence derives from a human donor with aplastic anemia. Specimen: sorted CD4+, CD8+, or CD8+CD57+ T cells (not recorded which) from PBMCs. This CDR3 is CASSYRSNTIYF. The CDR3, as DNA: TGTGCCAGCAGTTACAGGTCAAACACCATATATTTT.